This TCR beta chain was captured by sequencing in a study of blood T cell repertoires in COVID-19. Study-level information: Researchers got acute and convalescent COVID-19 samples from the United States, Italy and Spain. PBMCs, B-cell-depleted T cells, or T cells provided the cDNA or gDNA that made up the material.

Trimming took 4 bases from V and 4 from J; bases not matched to a gene: 10. The CDR3 length is 16 residues. CDR1 is ENHRY, CDR2 SYGVKD, per germline. As processed by the authors: Researchers report that nucleated cell counts were estimated from reference gene primer amplification. This table comes from immunoSEQ multiplex PCR, and its TCRdb copy is limited to in-frame clones, with some not included. The V and J calls and clone size come from that table; D and trimming were worked out from the DNA. The sample yields 88,000 or so clones, around 75% seen once. The chain is built from TRBV10-3 and TRBJ1-2, with TRBD1 matching over 9 bases. This clonotype was sampled from a human donor in a cohort sampled during active COVID-19. Sequenced input: peripheral blood. CDR3 in DNA: TGTGCCATCAGTGGAAGTTGGGGACAGGGCCGCTATGGCTACACCTTC. This sequence encodes CAISGSWGQGRYGYTF.